A single sample is the source of the 12 T cell receptor beta chains below, sequenced in a study of shared clonotypes between healthy human individuals. Naive CD8 populations comprised CD45RO-negative cells positively selected for CCR7, excluding terminally differentiated effector memory CD45RA+ cells. Method: immunoSEQ multiplex PCR; TCRdb's copy keeps in-frame clones and lacks some. The data contain over 2,000,000 clones, roughly 93% of them seen just once; the ten biggest clones take up under 2%. The sequenced material came from naive CD8+ T cells from PBMCs. These receptors all stem from a man younger than 35 in good health. Some clones in this sample may be carry-over from other donors' samples.

CDR3 DNA sequence: TGTGCCAGCAGCCAACAGGGGGGTAGCAATCAGCCCCAGCATTTT. Residues: CASSQQGGSNQPQHF. The J gene is TRBJ1-5, the V gene TRBV4-2, with 7 bases fitting TRBD1. V lost 2 bases to trimming and J lost 0 bases; unmatched junction nucleotides: 1. From germline, CDR1 is LGHNA and CDR2 YNFKEQ. This CDR3 is built from 15 residues.

This chain connects TRBV2 to TRBJ1-4; D ambiguous. The CDR3 is 12 residues long. Trimming took 3 bases from V and 4 from J, leaving 3 bases between them. Per germline, CDR1 SNHLY and CDR2 FYNNEI. CDR3: CASSDYNEKLFF. DNA for the CDR3: TGTGCCAGCAGTGATTATAATGAAAAACTGTTTTTT.

The chain links TRBV30 to TRBJ1-4, with a tentative D call TRBD1 (5 bases). The CDR3 is 17 amino acids. V was clipped by 0 bases and J by 3 bases, with 17 bases between them. Looked up from germline, CDR1 is GTSNPN and CDR2 is SVGIG (reference sequence). The chain's CDR3 is CAWSVRIWGSANEKLFF. The CDR3 region has the DNA TGTGCCTGGAGTGTACGGATTTGGGGGTCAGCTAATGAAAAACTGTTTTTT.

This chain links TRBV27 with TRBJ1-1; maybe TRBD1 (5 bases). CDR3 size: 14 residues. V was trimmed by 4 bases and J by 11 bases, leaving 20 bases between them. CDR1 MNHEY and CDR2 SMNVEV come from the germline V gene (reference sequence). For the CDR3, the DNA is TGTGCCAGCAGTTCGTCCGGGACGCTAAGTTTGGCTTTCTTT. Translating it yields CASSSSGTLSLAFF.

This chain connects TRBV7-9 to TRBJ1-4, with D perhaps TRBD1 (6 bases). The CDR3 has 14 amino acids. Trimming stripped 1 base from V and 16 bases from J, with 19 bases between. Germline V gives CDR1 SEHNR, CDR2 FQNEAQ (reference sequence). CDR3 DNA: TGTGCCAGCAGCTTAGATTCATCAGGGGCCCGTCGGTTTTTT. This codes for CASSLDSSGARRFF.

The rearrangement joins TRBV6-5 to TRBJ2-4; a weak D match, TRBD1 (6 bases). Germline values: CDR1 MNHEY, CDR2 SVGAGI. The V end lost 5 bases, the J end lost 0 bases, and 11 bases lay between the germline ends. This CDR3 is 15 amino acids long. The chain's CDR3 is CASSQDSLAKNIQYF. The CDR3 nucleotides read TGTGCCAGCAGTCAGGACAGTTTAGCCAAAAACATTCAGTACTTC.

V usage is TRBV7-9 and J usage is TRBJ1-1; TRBD1 agrees at 12 bases. This CDR3 comprises 16 residues. The V segment lost 7 bases and the J segment 5 bases; nucleotides outside the gene matches: 11. Germline CDR1 SEHNR, CDR2 FQNEAQ (reference sequence). The CDR3 region has the DNA TGTGCCAGCACCCCGGGACAGGGGGCGTTAGGGACTGAAGCTTTCTTT. Encoded protein: CASTPGQGALGTEAFF.

V usage is TRBV6-1 and J usage is TRBJ2-2; 7 nucleotides agree with TRBD2. V lost 4 bases to trimming and J lost 1 base; unmatched junction nucleotides: 15. Germline CDR1 and CDR2: MNHNS and SASEGT. The CDR3 runs 19 residues. As DNA, the CDR3 is TGTGCCAGCAGTGTACTCACGCCGGGACTAACAGTGAACACCGGGGAGCTGTTTTTT. Translated, it gives CASSVLTPGLTVNTGELFF.

This clone appeared once. The chain recombines TRBV15 with TRBJ2-5; D not resolved. V was pared by 2 bases and J by 0 bases, with 7 bases between. The germline gives CDR1 LNHNV, CDR2 YYDKDF (reference sequence). The CDR3 runs to 14 residues. CDR3 DNA sequence: TGTGCCACCAGCAGAAGACGGTACCAAGAGACCCAGTACTTC. It is translated as CATSRRRYQETQYF.

This clone was picked up one time. This chain uses TRBV6-5 with TRBJ2-5; D tentatively fits TRBD1 or TRBD2 (5 bases each). The closer fit of TRBJ2-7 to the DNA end suggests the J call may be wrong. The CDR3 runs 12 residues. Germline CDR1 reads MNHEY; CDR2 reads SVGAGI. The CDR3 DNA is TGTGCCTCACGGGACGGAGCCTACGAGCAGTACTTC. This encodes CASRDGAYEQYF.

For this clone: At the DNA level, this CDR3 is encoded by other sequences in the same sample as well. The chain couples TRBV9 to TRBJ2-3; D remains unclear. The V and J ends lost 0 bases and 1 base respectively, with 9 bases between them. Per the germline V gene, CDR1 is SGDLS and CDR2 is YYNGEE. The CDR3 consists of 15 residues. The CDR3 DNA follows: TGTGCCAGCAGCGTAGAGGGCGGACGCACAGATACGCAGTATTTT. This gives the protein CASSVEGGRTDTQYF.

The V and J genes are TRBV19 and TRBJ2-3; tentative D call: TRBD2 (6 bases). The CDR3 spans 17 residues. The V gene's germline CDR1 is LNHDA and CDR2 SQIVND (reference sequence). V was pared by 0 bases and J by 5 bases, with 18 bases between. CDR3 loop: CASSIDQGGWKVDTQYF. The CDR3 nucleotides are TGTGCCAGTAGTATAGATCAGGGAGGCTGGAAAGTAGATACGCAGTATTTT. Based on the CDR3 plus reference TRBV19 and TRBJ2-3, the full variable domain is DGGITQSPKYLFRKEGQNVTLSCEQNLNHDAMYWYRQDPGQGLRLIYYSQIVNDFQKGDIAEGYSVSREKKESFPLTVTSAQKNPTAFYLCASSIDQGGWKVDTQYFGPGTRLTVL.